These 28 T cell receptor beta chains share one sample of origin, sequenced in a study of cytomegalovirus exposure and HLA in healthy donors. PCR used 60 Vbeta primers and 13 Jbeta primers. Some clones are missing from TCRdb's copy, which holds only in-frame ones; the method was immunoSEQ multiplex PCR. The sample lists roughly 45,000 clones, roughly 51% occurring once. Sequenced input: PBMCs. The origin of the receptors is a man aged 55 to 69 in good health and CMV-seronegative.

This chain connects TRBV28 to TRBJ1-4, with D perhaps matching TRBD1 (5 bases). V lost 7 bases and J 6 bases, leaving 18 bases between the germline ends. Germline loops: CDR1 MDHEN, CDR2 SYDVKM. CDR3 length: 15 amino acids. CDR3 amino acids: CASTTQTPGDEKLFF. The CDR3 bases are TGTGCCAGCACCACCCAGACGCCGGGGGATGAAAAACTGTTTTTT.

CDR3 in DNA: TGTGCCATCAGTGGCGGGACAGGGACTCCCTACGAGCAGTACTTC. This encodes CAISGGTGTPYEQYF. This chain joins TRBV10-3 and TRBJ2-5; TRBD1 matches at 9 bases. The DNA end is a closer match to TRBJ2-7, so the J assignment may be wrong. This CDR3 spans 15 amino acids. Germline CDR1 is ENHRY and CDR2 is SYGVKD.

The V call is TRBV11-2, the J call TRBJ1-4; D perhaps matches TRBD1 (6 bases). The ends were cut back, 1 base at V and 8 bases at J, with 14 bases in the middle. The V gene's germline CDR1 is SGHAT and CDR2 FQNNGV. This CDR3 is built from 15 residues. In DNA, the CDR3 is TGTGCCAGCAGCTTAGTGGCAGGGGCGAACGAAAAACTGTTTTTT. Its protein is CASSLVAGANEKLFF.

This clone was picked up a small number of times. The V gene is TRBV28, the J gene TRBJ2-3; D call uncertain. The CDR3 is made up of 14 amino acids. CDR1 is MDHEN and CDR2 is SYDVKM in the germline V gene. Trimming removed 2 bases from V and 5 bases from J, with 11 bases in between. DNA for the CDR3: TGTGCCAGCAGTTTAAAACAGTTTGGAGATACGCAGTATTTT. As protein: CASSLKQFGDTQYF.

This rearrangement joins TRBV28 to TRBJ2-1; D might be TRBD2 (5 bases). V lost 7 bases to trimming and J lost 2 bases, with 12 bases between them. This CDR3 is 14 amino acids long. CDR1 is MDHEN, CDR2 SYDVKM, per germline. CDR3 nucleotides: TGTGCCAGCAATGCCCCGGGGACCTACAATGAGCAGTTCTTC. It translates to CASNAPGTYNEQFF.

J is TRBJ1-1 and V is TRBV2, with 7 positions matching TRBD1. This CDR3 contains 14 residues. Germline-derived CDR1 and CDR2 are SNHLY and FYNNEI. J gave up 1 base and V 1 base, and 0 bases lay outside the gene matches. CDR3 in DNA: TGTGCCAGCAGTGAAGGACAGGGGAACACTGAAGCTTTCTTT. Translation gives CASSEGQGNTEAFF.

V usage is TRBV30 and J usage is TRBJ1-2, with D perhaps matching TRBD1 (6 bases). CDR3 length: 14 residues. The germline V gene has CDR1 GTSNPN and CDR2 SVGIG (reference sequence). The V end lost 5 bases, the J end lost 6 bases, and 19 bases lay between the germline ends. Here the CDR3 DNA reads TGTGCCTGGGGGGTCGTGACAGGCGGCCATGGCTACACCTTC. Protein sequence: CAWGVVTGGHGYTF.

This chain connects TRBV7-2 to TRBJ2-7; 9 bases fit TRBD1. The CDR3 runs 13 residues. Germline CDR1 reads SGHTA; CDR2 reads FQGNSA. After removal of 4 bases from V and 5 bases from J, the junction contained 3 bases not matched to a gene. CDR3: CASSWDRANEQYF. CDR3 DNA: TGTGCCAGCAGCTGGGACAGGGCCAACGAGCAGTACTTC.

CDR3 protein: CASSQAQGNIQYF. For the CDR3, the DNA is TGCGCCAGCAGCCAAGCCCAGGGGAACATTCAGTACTTC. This chain connects TRBV4-3 to TRBJ2-4; maybe TRBD1 (6 bases). V shed 1 base and J shed 7 bases, with 8 bases lying between them. CDR3 length: 13 residues. Germline-derived CDR1 and CDR2 are LGHNA and YSLEER.

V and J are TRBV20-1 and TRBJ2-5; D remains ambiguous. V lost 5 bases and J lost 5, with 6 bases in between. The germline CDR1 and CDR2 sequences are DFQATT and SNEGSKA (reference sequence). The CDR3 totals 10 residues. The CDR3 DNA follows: TGCAGTGCTTTCAGGGAGACCCAGTACTTC. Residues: CSAFRETQYF.

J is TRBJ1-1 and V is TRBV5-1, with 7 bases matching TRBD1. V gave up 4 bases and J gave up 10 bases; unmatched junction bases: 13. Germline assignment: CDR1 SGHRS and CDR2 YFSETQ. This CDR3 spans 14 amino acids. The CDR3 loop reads CASSPTGTAGGAFF. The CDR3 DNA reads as TGCGCCAGCAGCCCTACCGGGACAGCCGGCGGAGCTTTCTTT.

In DNA form, the CDR3 reads TGTGCCAGCAGCGTAGCTACGGGCGAGCAGTACTTC. Its protein is CASSVATGEQYF. The chain couples TRBV9 to TRBJ2-7; D is unresolved. The CDR3 consists of 12 residues. Germline loops: CDR1 SGDLS, CDR2 YYNGEE. Trimming removed 0 bases at V and 6 bases at J, with 7 bases between.

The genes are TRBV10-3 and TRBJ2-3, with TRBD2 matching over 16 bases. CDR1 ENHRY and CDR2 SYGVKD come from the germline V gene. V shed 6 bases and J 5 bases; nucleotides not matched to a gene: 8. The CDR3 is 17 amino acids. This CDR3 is CAISTGTSGRAEDTQYF. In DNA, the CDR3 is TGTGCCATCAGCACGGGGACTAGCGGGAGGGCGGAAGATACGCAGTATTTT.

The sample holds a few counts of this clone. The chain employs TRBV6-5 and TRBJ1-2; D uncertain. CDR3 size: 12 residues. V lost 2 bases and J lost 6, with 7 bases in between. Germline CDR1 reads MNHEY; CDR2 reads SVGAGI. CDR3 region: CASSYPGNGYTF. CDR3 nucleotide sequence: TGTGCCAGCAGTTACCCGGGAAATGGCTACACCTTC.

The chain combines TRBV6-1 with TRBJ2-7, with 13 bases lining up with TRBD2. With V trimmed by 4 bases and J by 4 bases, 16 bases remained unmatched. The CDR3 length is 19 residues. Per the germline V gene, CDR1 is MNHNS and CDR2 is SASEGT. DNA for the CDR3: TGTGCCAGCAGTGCCCTCACGAGGGAACTAGCGGGGGGGGAGTACGAGCAGTACTTC. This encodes CASSALTRELAGGEYEQYF.

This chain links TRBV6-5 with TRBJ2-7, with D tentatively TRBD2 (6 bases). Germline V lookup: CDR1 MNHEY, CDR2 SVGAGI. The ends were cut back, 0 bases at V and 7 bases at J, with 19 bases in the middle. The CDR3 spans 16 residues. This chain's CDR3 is CASSYSHLGTAGEQYF. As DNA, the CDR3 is TGTGCCAGCAGTTACTCACACTTAGGGACGGCGGGGGAGCAGTACTTC.

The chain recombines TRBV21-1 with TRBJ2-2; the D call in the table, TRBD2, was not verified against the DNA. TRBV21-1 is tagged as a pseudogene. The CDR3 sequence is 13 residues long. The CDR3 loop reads CASGGLEGGELFF. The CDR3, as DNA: TGTGCCAGCGGCGGACTAGAGGGCGGGGAGCTGTTTTTT.

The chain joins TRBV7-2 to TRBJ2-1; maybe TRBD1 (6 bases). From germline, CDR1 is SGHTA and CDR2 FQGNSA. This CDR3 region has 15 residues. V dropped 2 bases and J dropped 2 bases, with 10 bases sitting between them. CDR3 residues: CASSLRTDPYNEQFF. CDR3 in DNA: TGTGCCAGCAGCTTACGGACAGACCCCTACAATGAGCAGTTCTTC.

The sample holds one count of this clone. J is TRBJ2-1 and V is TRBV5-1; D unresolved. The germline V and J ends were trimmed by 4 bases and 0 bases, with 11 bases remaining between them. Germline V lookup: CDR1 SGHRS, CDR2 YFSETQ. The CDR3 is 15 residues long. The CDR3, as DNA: TGCGCCAGCAGCCCGTCTGCCAGCTCCTACAATGAGCAGTTCTTC. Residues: CASSPSASSYNEQFF.

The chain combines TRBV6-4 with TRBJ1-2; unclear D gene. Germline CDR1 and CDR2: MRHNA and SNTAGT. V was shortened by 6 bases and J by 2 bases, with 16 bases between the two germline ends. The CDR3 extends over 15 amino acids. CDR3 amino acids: CASRPEGRANYGYTF. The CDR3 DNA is TGTGCCAGCAGGCCCGAAGGGAGGGCCAACTATGGCTACACCTTC.

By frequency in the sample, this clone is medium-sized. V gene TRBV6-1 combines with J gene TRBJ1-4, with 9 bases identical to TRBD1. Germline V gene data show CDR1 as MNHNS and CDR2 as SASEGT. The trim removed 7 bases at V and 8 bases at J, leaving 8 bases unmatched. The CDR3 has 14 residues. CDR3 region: CASNDRGNQEKLFF. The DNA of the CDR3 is TGTGCCAGCAACGACAGGGGGAATCAGGAAAAACTGTTTTTT.

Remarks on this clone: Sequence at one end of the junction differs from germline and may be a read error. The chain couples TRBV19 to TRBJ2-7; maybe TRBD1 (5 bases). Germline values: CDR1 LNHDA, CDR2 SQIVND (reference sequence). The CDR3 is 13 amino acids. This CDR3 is CASSIGRVDEQHF. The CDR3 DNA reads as TGTGCCAGTAGTATCGGCAGGGTCGACGAGCAGCACTTC.

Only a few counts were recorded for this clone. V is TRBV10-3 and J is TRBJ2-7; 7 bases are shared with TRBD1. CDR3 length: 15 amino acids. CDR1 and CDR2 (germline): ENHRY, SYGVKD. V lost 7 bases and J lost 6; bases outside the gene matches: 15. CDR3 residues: CAITPRQGDLGEQYF. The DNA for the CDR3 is TGTGCCATCACTCCAAGGCAGGGGGATCTAGGCGAGCAGTACTTC.

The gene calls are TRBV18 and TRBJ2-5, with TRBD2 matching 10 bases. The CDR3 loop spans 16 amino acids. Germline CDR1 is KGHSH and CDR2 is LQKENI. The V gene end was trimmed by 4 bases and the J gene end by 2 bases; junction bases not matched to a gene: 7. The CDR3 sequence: CASSRQTSGRQETQYF. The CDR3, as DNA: TGTGCCAGCTCACGCCAGACTAGCGGGCGGCAAGAGACCCAGTACTTC.

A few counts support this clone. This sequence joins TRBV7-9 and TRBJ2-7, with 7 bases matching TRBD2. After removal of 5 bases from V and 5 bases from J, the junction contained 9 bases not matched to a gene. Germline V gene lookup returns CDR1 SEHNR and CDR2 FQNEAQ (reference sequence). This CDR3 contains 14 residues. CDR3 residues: CASSVRTSVDEQYF. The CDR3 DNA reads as TGTGCCAGCAGCGTCAGGACTAGTGTTGACGAGCAGTACTTC. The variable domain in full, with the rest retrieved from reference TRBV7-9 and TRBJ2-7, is DTGVSQNPRHKITKRGQNVTFRCDPISEHNRLYWYRQTLGQGPEFLTYFQNEAQLEKSRLLSDRFSAERPKGSFSTLEIQRTEQGDSAMYLCASSVRTSVDEQYFGPGTRLTVT.

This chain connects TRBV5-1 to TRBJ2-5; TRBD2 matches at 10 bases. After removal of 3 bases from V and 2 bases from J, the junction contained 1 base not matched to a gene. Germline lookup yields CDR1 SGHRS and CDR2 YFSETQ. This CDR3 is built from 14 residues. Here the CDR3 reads CASSWTSGQETQYF. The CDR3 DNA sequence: TGCGCCAGCAGCTGGACTAGCGGACAAGAGACCCAGTACTTC.

CDR3 amino acids: CASSLAAAATNEKLFF. As DNA, the CDR3 is TGTGCCAGCAGCCTAGCGGCAGCCGCAACTAATGAAAAACTGTTTTTT. The chain links TRBV6-6 to TRBJ1-4; D gene unclear. Trimming pared 6 bases from V and 0 bases from J, leaving 14 bases between. This CDR3 comprises 16 residues. CDR1 is MNHNY, CDR2 SVGAGI, per germline (reference sequence).

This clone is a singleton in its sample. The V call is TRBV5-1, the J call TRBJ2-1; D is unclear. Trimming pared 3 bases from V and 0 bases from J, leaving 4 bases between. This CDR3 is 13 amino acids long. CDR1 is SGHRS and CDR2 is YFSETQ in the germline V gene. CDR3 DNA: TGCGCCAGCAGCTGGAGCTCCTACAATGAGCAGTTCTTC. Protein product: CASSWSSYNEQFF.